This T cell receptor (beta chain) was identified in a study of T cell responses to AZD1222 COVID-19 vaccine. Using immunoSEQ multiplex PCR, the repertoire was profiled, and TCRdb retains in-frame clones only, with some absent. The repertoire holds about 160,000 clones, with under 95% as singletons. With respect to this clone: Its antigen is unidentified.

Study conclusions and caveats: Repertoire samples came only from after the peak T cell response. White British ancestry dominated among donors, who included more females, and clonal diversity was possibly underestimated. With dominance at 160-218 and 743-854, vaccine-associated CD4 TCRs spanned spike.

The CDR3 runs 14 residues. J gave up 4 bases and V 6 bases, and 8 bases lay outside the gene matches. Germline loops: CDR1 LNHDA, CDR2 SQIVND (reference sequence). The chain is built from TRBV19 and TRBJ1-2; TRBD1 aligns across 7 bases. The material sequenced was peripheral blood, taken on day 0 of MenACWY control vaccination. This TCR was sampled from an adult in good health. The CDR3 here is CASSHRGKVYGYTF. The DNA of the CDR3 is TGTGCCAGTAGCCACAGGGGAAAGGTCTATGGCTACACCTTC.